These 21 T cell receptor beta chains originate from one sample sequenced in a study of early T cells in non-severe SARS-CoV-2 infection. TCRdb processed the 5' RACE reads anew with MiXCR; each CDR3 protein has one entry. The repertoire has around 40,000 distinct CDR3 sequences, roughly 6% of them found once; the top ten carry about 5.9%. Sequenced sample: whole blood. The receptors originated from an adult who was a healthcare worker with PCR-confirmed SARS-CoV-2 infection or an uninfected control (not recorded which).

This clonotype was picked up many times. The chain is built from TRBV4-1 and TRBJ2-7, with 7 nucleotides matching TRBD2. CDR3 length: 14 residues. V lost 8 bases and J lost 4; bases outside the gene matches: 11. The germline gives CDR1 MGHRA, CDR2 YSYEKL. The CDR3 nucleotides are TGCGCCAGCCCCCGTCACGGGGGGAGGTACGAGCAGTACTTC. This translates into CASPRHGGRYEQYF.

The chain employs TRBV5-6 and TRBJ1-1; the D is unclear. Per the germline V gene, CDR1 is SGHDT and CDR2 is YYEEEE. The ends were cut back, 2 bases at V and 5 bases at J, with 16 bases in the middle. The CDR3 loop spans 15 amino acids. The CDR3 nucleotides are TGTGCCAGCAGCTTAATTAGAATGGCGGCTACTGAAGCTTTCTTT. Protein product: CASSLIRMAATEAFF.

This clonotype came up many times. The rearrangement joins TRBV7-7 to TRBJ2-3; D is uncertain. The CDR3 spans 11 residues. Trimming took 8 bases from V and 2 from J, leaving 5 bases between them. CDR1 is SSHAT and CDR2 is FNYEAQ in the germline V gene (reference sequence). The CDR3 is CASAVTDTQYF. As DNA, the CDR3 is TGTGCCAGCGCAGTCACAGATACGCAGTATTTT. The full variable domain, its missing parts supplied by reference TRBV7-7 and TRBJ2-3, is GAGVSQSPRYKVTKRGQDVTLRCDPISSHATLYWYQQALGQGPEFLTYFNYEAQPDKSGLPSDRFSAERPEGSISTLTIQRTEQRDSAMYRCASAVTDTQYFGPGTRLTVL.

Written as DNA, the CDR3 is TGTGCCAGCAGCTTAGCCCGGGGGAGCAATGAGCAGTTCTTC. As protein: CASSLARGSNEQFF. V gene TRBV7-2 combines with J gene TRBJ2-1; the D gene is possibly TRBD2 (6 bases). CDR3 length equals 14 residues. CDR1 and CDR2 (germline): SGHTA, FQGNSA. V dropped 0 bases and J dropped 6 bases, with 9 bases sitting between them.

This clonotype was detected only a few times. The chain links TRBV6-4 to TRBJ2-1; D unclear. V was trimmed by 2 bases and J by 9 bases, leaving 8 bases between them. This CDR3 comprises 12 residues. The germline V gene encodes CDR1 MRHNA and CDR2 SNTAGT. CDR3 amino acids: CASSDGESEQFF. In DNA, the CDR3 is TGTGCCAGCAGTGACGGAGAGAGTGAGCAGTTCTTC.

A few counts support this clonotype. This sequence joins TRBV7-8 and TRBJ2-1; no firm D call. The CDR3 runs to 17 residues. The ends were cut back, 5 bases at V and 5 bases at J, with 22 bases in the middle. Per the germline V gene, CDR1 is SGHVS and CDR2 is FQNEAQ. The CDR3 DNA sequence: TGTGCCAGCAGCCCCCAAGTCGGGCGAGCTGGCGACAATGAGCAGTTCTTC. The encoded protein is CASSPQVGRAGDNEQFF. The whole variable domain, remainder taken from reference TRBV7-8 and TRBJ2-1, is GAGVSQSPRYKVAKRGQDVALRCDPISGHVSLFWYQQALGQGPEFLTYFQNEAQLDKSGLPSDRFFAERPEGSVSTLKIQRTQQEDSAVYLCASSPQVGRAGDNEQFFGPGTRLTVL.

The rearrangement uses TRBV6-1 and TRBJ2-1; TRBD2 is a possible D gene (5 bases). This CDR3 region has 13 residues. Germline V gene sequence: CDR1 MNHNS, CDR2 SASEGT. V lost 2 bases and J lost 5, with 7 bases in between. CDR3: CASSEWGDNEQFF. The CDR3, as DNA: TGTGCCAGCAGTGAATGGGGAGACAATGAGCAGTTCTTC.

This clonotype has only a few counts. The CDR3 coding sequence is TGTGCCAGCAGGACCCGGGCAGACGAGCAGTACTTC. Its protein product is CASRTRADEQYF. The J gene is TRBJ2-7, the V gene TRBV7-2; D not certain. Germline V CDR1 and CDR2: SGHTA, FQGNSA. The length of the CDR3 is 12 residues. V was cut by 6 bases and J by 5 bases, with 11 bases left in between.

This clonotype was seen many times. This chain uses TRBV24-1 with TRBJ2-1, with TRBD2 matching over 10 bases. The CDR3 runs 15 residues. The J segment lost 10 bases and the V segment lost 4 bases, leaving 9 bases of the junction unmatched. Germline lookup yields CDR1 KGHDR and CDR2 SFDVKD. The CDR3 loop is CATSEILAGAVEQFF. DNA for the CDR3: TGTGCCACCAGTGAAATCCTAGCGGGAGCGGTCGAGCAGTTCTTC.

In DNA, the CDR3 is TGCGCCAGCAGCCAATGGGACAGGGGAACCGGGGAGCTGTTTTTT. Its translation: CASSQWDRGTGELFF. This chain uses TRBV4-1 with TRBJ2-2; 10 bases align to TRBD1. CDR3 length: 15 residues. Germline CDR1 reads MGHRA; CDR2 reads YSYEKL. The V gene end was trimmed by 2 bases and the J gene end by 5 bases; junction bases not matched to a gene: 2.

A few counts support this clonotype. This chain connects TRBV5-4 to TRBJ2-1, with D possibly TRBD2 on 5 matching bases. CDR1 is SGHNT and CDR2 is YYREEE in the germline V gene (reference sequence). CDR3 size: 16 residues. V lost 4 bases and J 1 base, leaving 15 bases between the germline ends. CDR3: CASSLETSESYNEQFF. The CDR3 DNA follows: TGTGCCAGCAGCCTAGAAACTAGTGAATCCTACAATGAGCAGTTCTTC.

This chain links TRBV6-5 with TRBJ2-1; D not certain. The CDR3 has 16 amino acids. The germline V and J ends were trimmed by 1 base and 1 base, with 11 bases remaining between them. The germline V gene has CDR1 MNHEY and CDR2 SVGAGI. CDR3 DNA sequence: TGTGCCAGCAGTTACTTCCGTGGTCAGTCCTACAATGAGCAGTTCTTC. Amino acids: CASSYFRGQSYNEQFF.

This clonotype was picked up a small number of times. This chain links TRBV6-2 or TRBV6-3 with TRBJ1-5, with D possibly being TRBD1 (5 bases). Germline lookup yields CDR1 MNHEY and CDR2 SVGEGT. The CDR3 runs to 13 residues. Trimming pared 7 bases from V and 4 bases from J, leaving 11 bases between. The CDR3, as DNA: TGTGCCAGCAACTCGGCAGGGAATCAGCCCCAGCATTTT. This codes for CASNSAGNQPQHF.

This clonotype was counted a few times. The chain has TRBV27 and TRBJ2-7; D is possibly TRBD2 (7 bases). The CDR3 spans 14 residues. CDR1 MNHEY and CDR2 SMNVEV come from the germline V gene (reference sequence). Trimming removed 6 bases from V and 2 bases from J, with 14 bases in between. Here the CDR3 DNA reads TGTGCCAGCAGGAGGGGGGGAGGAACCTACGAGCAGTACTTC. It encodes CASRRGGGTYEQYF.

The gene calls are TRBV19 and TRBJ2-4, with TRBD1 matching over 7 bases. V lost 6 bases to trimming and J lost 6 bases; unmatched junction nucleotides: 8. This CDR3 is 14 amino acids long. Germline assignment: CDR1 LNHDA and CDR2 SQIVND (reference sequence). CDR3 residues: CASRLGTAANIQYF. The CDR3 nucleotides are TGTGCCAGTAGACTCGGGACAGCGGCAAACATTCAGTACTTC.

The chain links TRBV15 to TRBJ1-6; no clear D gene. The germline gives CDR1 LNHNV, CDR2 YYDKDF (reference sequence). The V and J ends lost 3 bases and 9 bases respectively, with 6 bases between them. The length of the CDR3 is 12 residues. CDR3 sequence: CATSSTFSPLHF. In DNA, the CDR3 is TGTGCCACCAGCAGCACGTTTTCACCCCTCCACTTT.

In its sample, this clonotype was seen many times. This chain joins TRBV12-3 or TRBV12-4 and TRBJ1-5, with 10 bases aligning to TRBD1. CDR3 length equals 12 residues. V was clipped by 8 bases and J by 6 bases; unmatched bases: 1. CDR3 bases: TGTGCCAGCGGACAGGGGGGTCAGCCCCAGCATTTT. Its translation is CASGQGGQPQHF.

This clonotype appeared many times. The gene calls are TRBV9 and TRBJ2-5; D possibly corresponds to TRBD1 (6 bases). This CDR3 comprises 14 residues. In germline, CDR1 is SGDLS, CDR2 YYNGEE. The V and J ends lost 3 bases and 0 bases respectively, with 9 bases between them. CDR3 loop: CASSARTDQETQYF. CDR3 coding DNA: TGTGCCAGCAGCGCCCGGACAGACCAAGAGACCCAGTACTTC.

This clonotype was observed at least ten times. This chain uses TRBV20-1 with TRBJ1-1; possible D gene TRBD1, 6 bases. This CDR3 comprises 13 residues. CDR1 is DFQATT and CDR2 is SNEGSKA in the germline V gene (reference sequence). The V end lost 2 bases, the J end lost 1 base, and 8 bases lay between the germline ends. CDR3 bases: TGCAGTGCTAGAAGACAGGCGAACACTGAAGCTTTCTTT. Its translation is CSARRQANTEAFF.

This clonotype was seen at least ten times. The chain uses TRBV5-1 and TRBJ2-2; 7 bases map to TRBD2. The J segment lost 0 bases and the V segment lost 2 bases, leaving 4 bases of the junction unmatched. The CDR3 sequence is 16 residues long. Germline V lookup: CDR1 SGHRS, CDR2 YFSETQ. For the CDR3, the DNA is TGCGCCAGCAGCTTCGCACTAGCGTCGAACACCGGGGAGCTGTTTTTT. It codes for CASSFALASNTGELFF.

CDR3 region: CAWSVLGDTQYF. CDR3 in DNA: TGTGCCTGGAGTGTACTCGGGGATACGCAGTATTTT. The J gene is TRBJ2-3, the V gene TRBV30; D gene ambiguous. Germline V gives CDR1 GTSNPN, CDR2 SVGIG (reference sequence). This CDR3 has 12 amino acids. Trimming shortened V by 0 bases and J by 6 bases, and 7 bases separated the two germline ends.